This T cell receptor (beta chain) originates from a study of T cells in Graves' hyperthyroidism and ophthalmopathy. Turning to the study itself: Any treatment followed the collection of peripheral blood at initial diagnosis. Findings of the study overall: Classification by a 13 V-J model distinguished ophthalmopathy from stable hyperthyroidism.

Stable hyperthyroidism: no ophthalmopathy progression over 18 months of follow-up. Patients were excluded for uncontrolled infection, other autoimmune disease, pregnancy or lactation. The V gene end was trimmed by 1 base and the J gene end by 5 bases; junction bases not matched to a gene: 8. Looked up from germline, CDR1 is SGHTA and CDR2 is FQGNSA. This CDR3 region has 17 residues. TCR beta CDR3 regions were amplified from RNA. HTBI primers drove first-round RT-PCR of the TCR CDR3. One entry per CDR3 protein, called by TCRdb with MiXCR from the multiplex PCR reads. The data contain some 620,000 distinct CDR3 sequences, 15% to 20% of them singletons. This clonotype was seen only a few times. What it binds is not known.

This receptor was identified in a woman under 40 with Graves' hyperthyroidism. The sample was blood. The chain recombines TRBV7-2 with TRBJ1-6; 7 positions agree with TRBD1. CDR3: CASSLEGSGGDNSPLHF. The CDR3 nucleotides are TGTGCCAGCAGCTTAGAAGGTTCAGGGGGTGATAATTCACCCCTCCACTTT.